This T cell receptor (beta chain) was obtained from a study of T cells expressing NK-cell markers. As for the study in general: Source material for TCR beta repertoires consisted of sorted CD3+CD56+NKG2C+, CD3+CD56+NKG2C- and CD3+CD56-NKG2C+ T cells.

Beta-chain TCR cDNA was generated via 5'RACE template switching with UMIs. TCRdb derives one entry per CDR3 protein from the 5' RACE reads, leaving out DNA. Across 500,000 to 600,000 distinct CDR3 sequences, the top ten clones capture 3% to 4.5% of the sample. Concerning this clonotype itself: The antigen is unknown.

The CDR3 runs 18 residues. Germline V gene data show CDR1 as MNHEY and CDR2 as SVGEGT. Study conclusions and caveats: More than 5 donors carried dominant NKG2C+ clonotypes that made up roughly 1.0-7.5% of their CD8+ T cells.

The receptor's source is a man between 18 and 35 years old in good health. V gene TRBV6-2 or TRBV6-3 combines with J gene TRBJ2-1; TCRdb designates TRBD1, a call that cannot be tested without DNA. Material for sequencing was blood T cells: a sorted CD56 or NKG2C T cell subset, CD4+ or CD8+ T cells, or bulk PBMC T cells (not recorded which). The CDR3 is CASSYSRASRGVYNEQFF.